Below, 16 T cell receptor beta chains from the same sample are listed, as sequenced in a study of human T cells and chemical hapten exposure. As for time point: patch test 2, 6 weeks after DPC sensitization. Treatment described: therapeutic diphenylcyclopropenone sensitization with weekly scalp DPC. TCRdb fed the RACE reads into MiXCR, producing one record per CDR3 protein. Altogether tens of thousands of distinct CDR3 sequences are present, about 10% being singletons, with the ten largest covering about 5%. The material sequenced was whole blood, taken in connection with sensitization to the hapten diphenylcyclopropenone (DPC). These receptors were collected from a woman between 50 and 59 years old with alopecia areata. Some clones in this sample may be carry-over from other donors' samples.

In the case of this clonotype: A much larger clone differs from this one at a single base, so this may be a read error. This chain uses TRBV3-1 with TRBJ2-3; 9 bases agree with TRBD2. Germline V lookup: CDR1 LGHDT, CDR2 YNNKEL (reference sequence). The CDR3 sequence is 17 residues long. The junction had 7 bases not matched to a gene; V was cut back by 0 bases and J by 3 bases. The CDR3 sequence: CASSQDYSGGDTDTQYF. The CDR3 DNA reads as TGTGCCAGCAGCCAAGACTATAGCGGGGGAGATACAGATACGCAGTATTTT.

At least ten counts were recorded for this clonotype. The genes are TRBV7-2 and TRBJ2-2; 8 nucleotides agree with TRBD2. Germline V gene data show CDR1 as SGHTA and CDR2 as FQGNSA. The CDR3 covers 16 residues. V was pared by 4 bases and J by 4 bases, with 8 bases of the junction left unmatched. CDR3 nucleotides: TGTGCCAGCAGCTCTTCAGCGGGAGTCGGCACCGGGGAGCTGTTTTTT. Translated: CASSSSAGVGTGELFF.

The gene calls are TRBV6-5 and TRBJ2-7; 8 bases match TRBD1. V was clipped by 0 bases and J by 1 base; unmatched bases: 5. Germline V gene sequence: CDR1 MNHEY, CDR2 SVGAGI. The CDR3 is 16 residues long. The CDR3 spells CASSYSRTGKSYEQYF. CDR3 coding DNA: TGTGCCAGCAGTTACTCCCGGACAGGGAAATCCTACGAGCAGTACTTC.

The chain combines TRBV18 with TRBJ2-5; TRBD1 agrees at 9 bases. From germline, CDR1 is KGHSH and CDR2 LQKENI. The length of the CDR3 is 14 residues. Germline trimming cut 5 bases from V and 3 bases from J; bases unmatched to any gene: 4. CDR3 loop: CASSSGTGKETQYF. CDR3 bases: TGTGCCAGCTCATCTGGGACAGGGAAAGAGACCCAGTACTTC.

V gene TRBV27 combines with J gene TRBJ2-1, with D unresolved. V lost 1 base and J 7 bases, leaving 20 bases between the germline ends. Germline V gives CDR1 MNHEY, CDR2 SMNVEV (reference sequence). The CDR3 is made up of 17 amino acids. CDR3 in DNA: TGTGCCAGCAGTTTATATGGTAGCCCTTACCCTGGGAATGAGCAGTTCTTC. Its translation: CASSLYGSPYPGNEQFF.

This clonotype occurred many times. The chain combines TRBV7-2 with TRBJ2-7, with 10 nucleotides matching TRBD2. V lost 2 bases and J lost 1; bases outside the gene matches: 14. The CDR3 runs 19 residues. CDR1 and CDR2 (germline): SGHTA, FQGNSA. The CDR3 DNA sequence: TGTGCCAGCAGCTTATACACCGGGCTAGCGGGAGTTCGTTCCTACGAGCAGTACTTC. It translates to CASSLYTGLAGVRSYEQYF.

This clonotype was recorded at least ten times. This chain joins TRBV2 and TRBJ1-2; D might be TRBD1 (5 bases). Germline V gene data show CDR1 as SNHLY and CDR2 as FYNNEI. This CDR3 has 15 amino acids. With 0 bases removed from V and 4 bases from J, the gap between germline ends came to 12 bases. This chain's CDR3 is CASSEAFRDGYGYTF. CDR3 DNA sequence: TGTGCCAGCAGTGAAGCTTTCCGGGACGGCTATGGCTACACCTTC.

This clonotype showed up just a few times. The gene calls are TRBV20-1 and TRBJ2-3; 8 bases fit TRBD2. From germline, CDR1 is DFQATT and CDR2 SNEGSKA (reference sequence). CDR3 length: 15 amino acids. Trimming at V came to 3 bases and at J to 1 base, leaving 6 bases not matched to a gene. CDR3 sequence: CSASGGAPGTDTQYF. The DNA for the CDR3 is TGCAGTGCTAGCGGGGGGGCGCCCGGCACAGATACGCAGTATTTT.

The chain links TRBV6-6 to TRBJ1-2; D call uncertain. Trimming removed 0 bases at V and 2 bases at J, with 4 bases between. CDR1 is MNHNY and CDR2 is SVGAGI in the germline V gene (reference sequence). There are 13 residues in the CDR3. This CDR3 reads CASSYSQNYGYTF. CDR3 in DNA: TGTGCCAGCAGTTACTCACAGAACTATGGCTACACCTTC.

This clonotype occurred many times. This chain uses TRBV29-1 with TRBJ2-7, with D perhaps matching TRBD2 (6 bases). CDR1 and CDR2 (germline): SQVTM, ANQGSEA. The CDR3 has 12 residues. Trimming shortened V by 4 bases and J by 5 bases, and 12 bases separated the two germline ends. CDR3 region: CSVGRGRDEQYF. CDR3 in DNA: TGCAGCGTTGGGAGGGGCCGAGACGAGCAGTACTTC.

This clonotype was counted many times. The CDR3: CASSLARADTQYF. The CDR3 DNA sequence: TGTGCCAGCAGCTTAGCCAGGGCAGATACGCAGTATTTT. This chain links TRBV7-8 with TRBJ2-3; tentatively, D is TRBD1 (5 bases). The germline V and J ends were trimmed by 0 bases and 4 bases, with 5 bases remaining between them. Germline assignment: CDR1 SGHVS and CDR2 FQNEAQ. This CDR3 is built from 13 residues.

In its sample, this clonotype was seen many times. The chain employs TRBV2 and TRBJ2-2, with D tentatively TRBD1 (5 bases). Trimming left V 6 bases short and J 10 bases short, with 12 bases between. CDR3 size: 12 residues. Germline loops: CDR1 SNHLY, CDR2 FYNNEI. The CDR3 DNA is TGTGCCAGCAGGACAGAAGTGCTGGAGCTGTTTTTT. Translating gives CASRTEVLELFF.

This clonotype has only a few counts. The chain employs TRBV28 and TRBJ1-2; no clear D gene. V was clipped by 1 base and J by 3 bases, with 12 bases between them. CDR1 is MDHEN, CDR2 SYDVKM, per germline. This CDR3 is built from 15 residues. The CDR3 DNA follows: TGTGCCAGCAGTTTATACCCACCCGGCTACTATGGCTACACCTTC. Encoded protein: CASSLYPPGYYGYTF.

This clonotype was seen a handful of times. The rearrangement links TRBV28 to TRBJ2-7; D is uncertain. The CDR3 totals 12 residues. Between the trimmed V and J ends, which lost 5 bases and 2 bases, there was a span of 7 bases. Germline lookup yields CDR1 MDHEN and CDR2 SYDVKM. The CDR3 DNA sequence: TGTGCCAGCAGTAGAGGAACCTACGAGCAGTACTTC. Translation gives CASSRGTYEQYF.

In its sample, this clonotype was seen many times. The chain is built from TRBV30 and TRBJ1-1; a weak D match, TRBD1 (5 bases). Germline V gives CDR1 GTSNPN, CDR2 SVGIG (reference sequence). V lost 5 bases and J 2 bases, leaving 18 bases between the germline ends. This CDR3 contains 15 residues. The CDR3 coding sequence is TGTGCCTGGGAGGGTGTTGGGGGTCATAACACTGAAGCTTTCTTT. Translation gives CAWEGVGGHNTEAFF.

This clonotype was seen at least ten times. The rearrangement joins TRBV4-1 to TRBJ2-7; D possibly uses TRBD1 or TRBD2 (6 bases each). V gave up 0 bases and J gave up 2 bases, with 14 bases separating them. Germline CDR1 is MGHRA and CDR2 is YSYEKL. This CDR3 has 16 residues. CDR3 in amino acids: CASSQEGGLPAYEQYF. The CDR3 DNA is TGCGCCAGCAGCCAAGAAGGGGGACTCCCTGCCTACGAGCAGTACTTC.